The 6 T cell receptor beta chains listed next were all sequenced from one sample in a study of beta chain features in type 1 diabetes. Study findings and constraints: Researchers report that Type 1 diabetes patients had moderately but significantly shorter TCRB CDR3s across all four CD4+ subsets.

What was sequenced were expressed TCRB transcripts, since all of the isolated RNA had been reverse transcribed. Method: immunoSEQ multiplex PCR; TCRdb's copy keeps in-frame clones and lacks some. The sample shows a few hundred thousand clones, roughly 22% of them seen only once. Their specific antigens are unknown. Material for sequencing was naive CD4+ T cells from blood. These receptors all come from a woman aged 40 to 49 with type 1 diabetes.

This clone has a handful of counts. J is TRBJ2-1 and V is TRBV25-1; 9 bases fit TRBD2. Germline trimming cut 7 bases from V and 5 bases from J; bases unmatched to any gene: 9. CDR1 is MGHDK, CDR2 SYGVNS, per germline. This CDR3 spans 15 amino acids. CDR3 DNA: TGTGCCAGCACTCAAAGCGGGAGGTCCCACAATGAGCAGTTCTTC. Amino acid sequence: CASTQSGRSHNEQFF.

The chain uses TRBV7-6 and TRBJ2-1, with 8 bases matching TRBD2. Germline trimming cut 0 bases from V and 4 bases from J; bases unmatched to any gene: 2. The CDR3 totals 15 residues. Germline-derived CDR1 and CDR2 are SGHVS and FNYEAQ. Here the CDR3 DNA reads TGTGCCAGCAGCTTAGCTAGCGGGGCTTACAATGAGCAGTTCTTC. This encodes CASSLASGAYNEQFF.

This clone has a handful of counts. Germline and junction disagree at one end, which may indicate a read error. For the CDR3, the DNA is TGTGCCAGCAGTGTCCGGGACAGCAAAGATACGCAGTATTTT. Its protein product is CASSVRDSKDTQYF. The chain joins TRBV25-1 to TRBJ2-3; 7 nucleotides agree with TRBD1. CDR1 and CDR2 from the germline V gene are MGHDK and SYGVNS. CDR3 size: 14 residues.

This chain links TRBV29-1 with TRBJ2-1; TRBD1 matches 10 bases. The junction had 10 bases not matched to a gene; V was cut back by 7 bases and J by 7 bases. CDR1 and CDR2 (germline): SQVTM, ANQGSEA. The CDR3 runs 14 residues. The CDR3 coding sequence is TGCAGCGACCGACAGGGGGCTAACGATAATGAGCAGTTCTTC. It specifies CSDRQGANDNEQFF.

The rearrangement links TRBV6-5 to TRBJ1-4; D is perhaps TRBD1 (6 bases). Germline V gene sequence: CDR1 MNHEY, CDR2 SVGAGI. CDR3 length: 16 amino acids. V lost 0 bases, J lost 4 bases, and 12 bases lay in between. CDR3 residues: CASSYSPTGLNEKLFF. The DNA for the CDR3 is TGTGCCAGCAGTTACTCACCGACAGGACTTAATGAAAAACTGTTTTTT.

There are a few counts of this clone. The J gene is TRBJ2-2, the V gene TRBV4-3; 10 bases align to TRBD1. V gave up 0 bases and J gave up 4 bases; unmatched junction bases: 11. The CDR3 loop spans 19 amino acids. The V gene's germline CDR1 is LGHNA and CDR2 YSLEER. The CDR3 DNA is TGCGCCAGCAGCCAAGACTCAGGACAGGGGGTAGTTGGCACCGGGGAGCTGTTTTTT. Translating gives CASSQDSGQGVVGTGELFF.